This T cell receptor beta chain derives from a study of blood T cell repertoires in COVID-19. About the study: Samples of COVID-19 (acute and convalescent) were obtained from the United States, Italy and Spain. PBMCs, B-cell-depleted T cells, or T cells were the source of the cDNA or gDNA that made up the material.

The V end was cut by 5 bases, the J end by 2 bases, with 12 bases between. Per the germline V gene, CDR1 is SGHTA and CDR2 is FQGNSA. The CDR3 is 14 residues long. In the study's own analysis: Reference gene primer amplification in the assay estimated nucleated cell counts. Generated by immunoSEQ multiplex PCR, the TCRdb table keeps only in-frame clones and is missing some. The V and J calls and the clone size are those of that table, but D and trimming were determined from the DNA. The table shows approximately 260,000 clones, with around nine tenths occurring only once. This chain connects TRBV7-2 to TRBJ1-2; a possible D gene is TRBD1 (5 bases). This TCR came from a woman aged 40 to 50 who had recovered from COVID-19. The source material was peripheral blood. The DNA for the CDR3 is TGTGCCAGCAGCCCCCCCGGGGGGAACTATGGCTACACCTTC. This translates into CASSPPGGNYGYTF.